This T cell receptor beta chain was obtained from a study of control samples from healthy donors and cancer patients. Trimming took 7 bases from V and 0 from J, leaving 12 bases between them. The CDR3 length is 15 residues. In germline, CDR1 is MNHEY, CDR2 SVGAGI. Here immunoSEQ multiplex PCR was the method, and the copy in TCRdb shows in-frame clones only, minus some. The top ten hold approximately 1.4% of the sample, which has 170,000 or so clones, approximately 94% seen once. This clone showed up just once. The sequencing input was blood. This receptor was taken from a woman aged 18 to 35 in good health. This sequence joins TRBV6-5 and TRBJ2-2, with D uncertain. The chain's CDR3 is CASTPGDTNTGELFF. The CDR3, as DNA: TGTGCCAGCACCCCGGGTGACACGAACACCGGGGAGCTGTTTTTT.